The subject of this entry is one T cell receptor (beta chain). Its antigen is not yet known. Sequencing was performed on an Illumina HiSeq 2000. TCR beta cDNA libraries were prepared using 5'RACE template switching, which introduced a universal primer site and unique molecular identifiers. Priming for cDNA synthesis came from the TCR beta constant segment, and two successive PCR amplification steps followed. The source study handled its data this way. MIGEC handled demultiplexing of the reads and grouping by UMI, while MiTCR was used to assemble and quantify clonotypes. Only TCR cDNA sequences supported by at least two reads were kept to exclude erroneous sequences. The tcR package was used for downstream repertoire analysis, and clonotypes were matched across fractions by CDR3 nucleotide sequence plus V segment. VDJmatch was used to annotate antigen specificity against VDJdb, with one amino acid substitution in CDR3 allowed. Following reprocessing of the reads by TCRdb, the data hold one row per CDR3 protein sequence and no DNA is available. These V and J calls rely on TCRdb rather than the paper's analysis. Per the sample table, the count is about half a million distinct CDR3 sequences. Jointly, the top ten make up 1.4% of the sample.

This sample stems from a study of T cells expressing NK-cell markers (TCRdb year 2020). General notes on the study: About 8 donors provided sorted CD3+CD56+NKG2C+, CD3+CD56+NKG2C- and CD3+CD56-NKG2C+ T-cell subsets, whose TCR beta-chain repertoires were profiled. Libraries were sequenced as 2 x 150 bp reads on Illumina HiSeq 2000/2500, MiSeq or NextSeq. Among the eight sequenced donors, only one was HCMV-seronegative, while the other seven were HCMV-seropositive. The study sequenced eight donors, all healthy volunteers chosen at random: three men and five women.

The study at large found these results: Those dominant clonotypes were again the most abundant among CD3+CD56-NKG2C+ cells in a handful of donors, at about 28.3-60.1%. In several donors, the dominant CD3+CD56+NKG2C+ clonotypes were found to rank among the top 10 CD8+ clonotypes and to make up about 1.0-7.5% of CD8+ T cells. Whether the expanded NKG2C-expressing T cell clones were specific for HCMV antigens was left unclear.

HCMV serostatus was determined by detecting HCMV-specific IgG in serum with a commercial ELISA kit. Peripheral blood mononuclear cells were isolated from blood by Ficoll density gradient centrifugation. Looking up the germline V gene yields CDR1 SGHDT and CDR2 YYEEEE. The CDR3 sequence holds 13 residues, the cysteine and phenylalanine included. No DNA has been recorded. The chain is assembled from TRBV5-6 and TRBJ2-5; without DNA, the TCRdb call of TRBD1 cannot be checked. Sequencing input: blood T cells: a sorted CD56 or NKG2C T cell subset, CD4+ or CD8+ T cells, or bulk PBMC T cells (not recorded which). This clonotype was obtained from a woman between 50 and 59 years old in good health. Donor details come from another sample of the same person, matched by shared clones. The CDR3 protein: CASSLGAEETQYF.